A selection of T cell receptor beta chains follows, all from one sample in a study. One entry per CDR3 protein results from TCRdb running MiXCR on the 5' RACE reads. The table records 62,000 or so distinct CDR3 sequences, 26% of them present only once. Sequenced sample: tumor-infiltrating Tregs sorted from the breast tumor. The receptors were gathered from a female donor with breast cancer. Both conserved end residues are part of each CDR3. A D gene is named only where the DNA matches it firmly. The size of a clone is reported for some rows only, either as once, few or many, or as a class for expanded clones.

d_gene,j_gene,abundance,v_gene,CDR3aa,CDR3nt
.,TRBJ2-2,few,TRBV3-1,CASSQAWQGPTGELFF,TGTGCCAGCAGCCAAGCTTGGCAGGGGCCCACCGGGGAGCTGTTTTTT
.,TRBJ1-1,.,TRBV5-5,CASSFTRGTEAFF,TGTGCCAGCAGCTTTACCCGGGGCACTGAAGCTTTCTTT
.,TRBJ2-7,many,TRBV3-1,CASSQLLGAYEQYF,TGTGCCAGCAGCCAACTCCTTGGGGCTTACGAGCAGTACTTC
TRBD2,TRBJ2-3,few,TRBV9,CASSELAGGLLSTDTQYF,TGTGCCAGCAGCGAACTAGCGGGAGGGTTACTTAGCACAGATACGCAGTATTTT
TRBD2,TRBJ2-3,.,TRBV10-2,CASSESASGKIGSGTDTQYF,TGCGCCAGCAGTGAATCGGCTAGCGGGAAAATTGGATCGGGCACAGATACGCAGTATTTT
TRBD2,TRBJ2-1,.,TRBV20-1,CSPRGLAGRTNEQFF,TGCAGTCCCAGGGGACTAGCGGGGAGAACCAATGAGCAGTTCTTC
TRBD1,TRBJ2-2,few,TRBV5-6,CASINGPRGRGTGELFF,TGTGCCAGCATCAATGGTCCCAGGGGGCGCGGAACCGGGGAGCTGTTTTTT
TRBD1,TRBJ1-2,.,TRBV25-1,CASNSAPGQGIDGHTF,TGTGCCAGCAATTCTGCACCGGGACAGGGGATAGATGGCCACACCTTC
.,TRBJ2-2,medium-sized,TRBV5-1,CASSLSMPRSTGELFF,TGCGCCAGCAGCTTGTCCATGCCGAGAAGCACCGGGGAGCTGTTTTTT
TRBD2,TRBJ2-7,.,TRBV6-5,CASSYSGRGGTYEQYF,TGTGCCAGCAGTTACTCCGGTCGGGGGGGGACCTACGAGCAGTACTTC
TRBD2,TRBJ2-5,many,TRBV20-1,CSAPSLDTRGAQYF,TGCAGTGCTCCCTCTCTCGACACCCGGGGGGCCCAGTACTTC
TRBD2,TRBJ2-3,.,TRBV27,CASSPRTSGSITDTQYF,TGTGCCAGCAGTCCCCGGACTAGCGGGAGTATCACAGATACGCAGTATTTT
TRBD1,TRBJ2-3,many,TRBV12-3/TRBV12-4,CASSNTGGSGADTQYF,TGTGCCAGCAGTAATACAGGGGGCAGTGGAGCAGATACGCAGTATTTT
TRBD2,TRBJ2-1,once,TRBV5-4,CASSSGGAYEQFF,TGTGCCAGCAGCTCGGGGGGAGCATATGAGCAGTTCTTC
.,TRBJ2-7,many,TRBV5-8,CASRKGWVGDEQYF,TGTGCCAGCAGGAAAGGGTGGGTCGGAGACGAGCAGTACTTC
.,TRBJ2-5,.,TRBV7-3,CASSLREGETQYF,TGTGCCAGCAGCTTAAGAGAAGGGGAGACCCAGTACTTC
.,TRBJ1-1,few,TRBV4-1,CASSQDFGGYTEAFF,TGCGCCAGCAGCCAAGATTTCGGGGGGTACACTGAAGCTTTCTTT
.,TRBJ1-1,.,TRBV4-3,CASSQRAEPLNTEAFF,TGCGCCAGCAGCCAACGCGCGGAACCGTTGAACACTGAAGCTTTCTTT
TRBD1,TRBJ2-1,many,TRBV5-1,CASSLGTGGNEQFF,TGCGCCAGCAGCCTCGGGACAGGGGGCAATGAGCAGTTCTTC
.,TRBJ2-1,few,TRBV29-1,CSVPRGGDNEQFF,TGCAGCGTCCCTAGGGGTGGGGACAATGAGCAGTTCTTC
.,TRBJ1-2,.,TRBV7-9,CASSLEGGIYGYTF,TGTGCCAGCAGCTTAGAAGGGGGTATCTATGGCTACACCTTC